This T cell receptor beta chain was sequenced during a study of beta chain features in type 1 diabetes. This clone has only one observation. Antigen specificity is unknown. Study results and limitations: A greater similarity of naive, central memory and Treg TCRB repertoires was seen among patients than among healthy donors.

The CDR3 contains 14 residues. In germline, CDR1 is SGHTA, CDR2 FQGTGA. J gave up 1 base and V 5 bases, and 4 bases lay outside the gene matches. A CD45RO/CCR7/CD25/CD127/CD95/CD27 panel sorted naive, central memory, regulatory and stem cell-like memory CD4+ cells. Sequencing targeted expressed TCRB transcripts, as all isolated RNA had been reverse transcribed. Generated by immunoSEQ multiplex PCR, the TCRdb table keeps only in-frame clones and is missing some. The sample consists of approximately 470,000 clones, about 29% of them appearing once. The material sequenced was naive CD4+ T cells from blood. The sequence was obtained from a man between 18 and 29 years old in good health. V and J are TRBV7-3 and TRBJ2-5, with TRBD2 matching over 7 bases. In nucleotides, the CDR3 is TGTGCCAGCAGCCGGGGAGGGTCCCAAGAGACCCAGTACTTC. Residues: CASSRGGSQETQYF.